The rows below give T cell receptor beta chains drawn from one sample of a study of cytomegalovirus exposure and HLA in healthy donors. The table came from immunoSEQ multiplex PCR; TCRdb's copy has only in-frame clones and leaves some out. The table shows about 38,000 clones, with more than 80% occurring only once. The specimen sequenced was PBMCs. The receptors originated from a woman between 40 and 55 years old in good health and CMV-seropositive. The conserved cysteine and the conserved F or W are not part of the CDR3 here. Fields, in order: V gene, J gene, CDR3 protein.

TRBV2	TRBJ1-4	ASSVSAVLQVSPGEKLF
TRBV7-9	TRBJ1-1	ASSIGSTEAF
TRBV6-5	TRBJ1-5	ASRPRGRGGQPQH
TRBV28	TRBJ1-2	ASRRQGANYGYT
TRBV9	TRBJ1-5	ASSAEDRGWPQH
TRBV30	TRBJ2-7	AWSGTLSSGQY
TRBV2	TRBJ2-1	ASSQTSGGSGQF
TRBV19	TRBJ2-6	ASSMRRWEAAGANVLT
TRBV7-2	TRBJ1-2	ASSSGGEGL
TRBV2	TRBJ1-6	ASTQQGSSYNSPLH
TRBV11-3	TRBJ2-1	ASSLDQGGTSTYNEQF
TRBV27	TRBJ1-5	ASSLTGTQPQH
TRBV6-5	TRBJ2-3	ASSPGGGTQY
TRBV7-2	TRBJ2-3	ASSFISGGGSDTQY
TRBV5-4	TRBJ1-1	ASSEGQGAFTEAF
TRBV9	TRBJ1-1	ASSLHGGGEAF
TRBV7-3	TRBJ2-6	ASRPDSSGANVLT
TRBV6-6	TRBJ2-3	ASWGDRAADTQY
TRBV28	TRBJ1-1	ASSLGYGTGIAEAF
TRBV19	TRBJ2-7	ASTSPGVGDYEQY
TRBV18	TRBJ2-7	ASSPQGSSYEQY
TRBV7-8	TRBJ1-2	ASSLYGNYGYT
TRBV6-5	TRBJ2-3	ASSSRQSDTQY
TRBV2	TRBJ1-4	ASIKEQGEKLF
TRBV5-1	TRBJ2-7	ASRIQGSSYEQY
TRBV11-2	TRBJ2-5	ASSLNQGLETQY
TRBV18	TRBJ1-1	ASSRAQTQTEAF
TRBV10-1	TRBJ1-1	ASSESTGTEAF
TRBV18	TRBJ1-4	ASSPPGRREKLF
TRBV7-2	TRBJ1-2	ASSLTGSYGYT
TRBV19	TRBJ2-7	ASTPRAGVSYEQY
TRBV4-1	TRBJ2-2	ASSQVRTGELF
TRBV6-1	TRBJ2-1	ASTESGGQPNEQF
TRBV5-1	TRBJ2-5	ASSFSPGTGQETQY
TRBV18	TRBJ2-5	ASSPLRLAGAETQY
TRBV2	TRBJ1-3	ASSGQGAGSGNTIY
TRBV7-9	TRBJ1-2	ASSALYRENYGYT
TRBV5-8	TRBJ2-6	ASSLGRSSGANVLT
TRBV27	TRBJ1-2	ASSPGTGNNYGYT
TRBV18	TRBJ1-5	ASSPKIGTGGFGNQPQH
TRBV6-1	TRBJ2-7	ASSEGRGGSYEQY
TRBV19	TRBJ1-3	ASRSGQGGNTIY
TRBV5-5	TRBJ2-7	ASSLEGDRHYEQY
TRBV29-1	TRBJ2-1	SVGRGRDEQF
TRBV10-3	TRBJ1-2	AISASGQNYGYT
TRBV19	TRBJ1-5	ASSMTGYSNQPQH